The source of this TCR beta chain is a study of OX40 agonist ivuxolimab in advanced cancers. Study-level results: CD4+ T cells averaged fewer expanded clones than CD8+ T cells.

This clone was seen only a few times. What it binds is not known. The germline CDR1 and CDR2 sequences are MDHEN and SYDVKM. The length of the CDR3 is 13 residues. V shed 6 bases and J shed 2 bases, with 10 bases lying between them. Sequencing was performed with immunoSEQ multiplex PCR; in TCRdb, only in-frame clones are kept and a portion is missing. The top ten clones hold 21% of a sample with tens of thousands of clones, around 77% of them seen once. The sequenced sample was CD4+ or CD8+ T cells sorted from blood, obtained in a trial of the OX40 agonist ivuxolimab. The source of this sequence is an adult with an advanced solid tumor such as melanoma, head and neck, liver or kidney cancer. The chain employs TRBV28 and TRBJ1-2, with a weak D call TRBD1 (5 bases). CDR3 sequence reads: CASRGQGNYGYTF. The CDR3, as DNA: TGTGCCAGCAGGGGGCAGGGAAACTATGGCTACACCTTC.